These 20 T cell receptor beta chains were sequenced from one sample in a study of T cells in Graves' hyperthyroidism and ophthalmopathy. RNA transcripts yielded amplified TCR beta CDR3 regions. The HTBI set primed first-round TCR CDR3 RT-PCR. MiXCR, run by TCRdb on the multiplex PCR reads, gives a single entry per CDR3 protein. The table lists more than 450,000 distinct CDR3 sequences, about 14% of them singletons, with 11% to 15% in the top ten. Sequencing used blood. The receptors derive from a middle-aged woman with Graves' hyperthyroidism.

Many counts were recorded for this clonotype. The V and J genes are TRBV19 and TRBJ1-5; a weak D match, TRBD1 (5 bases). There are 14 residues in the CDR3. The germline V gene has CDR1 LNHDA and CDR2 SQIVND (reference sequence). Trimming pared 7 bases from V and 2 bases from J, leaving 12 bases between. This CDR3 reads CASTKGGGNQPQHF. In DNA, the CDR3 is TGTGCCAGTACCAAAGGAGGGGGCAATCAGCCCCAGCATTTT.

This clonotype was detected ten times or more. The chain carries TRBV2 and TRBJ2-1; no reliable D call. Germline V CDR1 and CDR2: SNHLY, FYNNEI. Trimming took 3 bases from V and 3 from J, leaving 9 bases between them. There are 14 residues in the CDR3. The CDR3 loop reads CASSDTRLYNEQFF. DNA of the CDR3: TGTGCCAGCAGTGATACGCGACTCTACAATGAGCAGTTCTTC.

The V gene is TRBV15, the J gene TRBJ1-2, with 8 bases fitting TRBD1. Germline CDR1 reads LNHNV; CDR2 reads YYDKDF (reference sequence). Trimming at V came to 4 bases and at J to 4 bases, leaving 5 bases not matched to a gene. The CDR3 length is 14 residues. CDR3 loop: CATSKDRGGYGYTF. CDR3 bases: TGTGCCACCAGCAAAGACAGGGGTGGCTATGGCTACACCTTC.

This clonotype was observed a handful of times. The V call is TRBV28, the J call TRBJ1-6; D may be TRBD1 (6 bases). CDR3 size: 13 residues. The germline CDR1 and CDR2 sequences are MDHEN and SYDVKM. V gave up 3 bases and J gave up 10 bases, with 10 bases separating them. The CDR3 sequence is CASSLQGPSPLHF. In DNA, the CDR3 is TGTGCCAGCAGTTTGCAGGGGCCCTCACCCCTCCACTTT. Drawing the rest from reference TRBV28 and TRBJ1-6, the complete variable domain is DVKVTQSSRYLVKRTGEKVFLECVQDMDHENMFWYRQDPGLGLRLIYFSYDVKMKEKGDIPEGYSVSREKKERFSLILESASTNQTSMYLCASSLQGPSPLHFGNGTRLTVT.

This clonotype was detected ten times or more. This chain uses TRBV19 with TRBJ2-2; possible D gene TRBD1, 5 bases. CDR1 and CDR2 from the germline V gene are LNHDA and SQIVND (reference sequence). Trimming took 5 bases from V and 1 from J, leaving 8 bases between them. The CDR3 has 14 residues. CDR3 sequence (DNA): TGTGCCAGTAGTTCCACAGGGAACACCGGGGAGCTGTTTTTT. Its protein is CASSSTGNTGELFF.

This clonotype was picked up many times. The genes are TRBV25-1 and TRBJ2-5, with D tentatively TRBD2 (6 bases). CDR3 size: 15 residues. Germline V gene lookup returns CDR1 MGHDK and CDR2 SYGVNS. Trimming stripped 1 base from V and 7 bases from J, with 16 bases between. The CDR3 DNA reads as TGTGCCAGCAGTGAATCGGGCGGGGAGGTGTGGACCCAGTACTTC. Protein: CASSESGGEVWTQYF.

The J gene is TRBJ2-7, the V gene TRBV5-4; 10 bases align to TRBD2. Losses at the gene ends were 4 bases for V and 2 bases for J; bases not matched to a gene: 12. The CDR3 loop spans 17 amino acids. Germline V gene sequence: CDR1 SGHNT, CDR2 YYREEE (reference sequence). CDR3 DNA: TGTGCCAGCAGCCGGCCTACTAGCGGGATGATAACCTACGAGCAGTACTTC. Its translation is CASSRPTSGMITYEQYF.

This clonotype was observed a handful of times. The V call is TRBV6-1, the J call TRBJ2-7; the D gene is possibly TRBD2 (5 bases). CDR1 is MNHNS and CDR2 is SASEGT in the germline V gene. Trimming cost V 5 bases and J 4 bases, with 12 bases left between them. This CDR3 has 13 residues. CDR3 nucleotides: TGTGCCAGCAGTCGCGGGCCGCAATACGAGCAGTACTTC. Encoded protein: CASSRGPQYEQYF.

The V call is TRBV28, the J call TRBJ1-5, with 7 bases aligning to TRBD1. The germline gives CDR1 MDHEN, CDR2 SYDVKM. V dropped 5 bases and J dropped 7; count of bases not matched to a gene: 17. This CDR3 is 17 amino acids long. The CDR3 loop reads CASSKYGTVPRGQPQHF. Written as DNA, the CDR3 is TGTGCCAGCAGTAAATACGGGACAGTCCCCCGAGGGCAGCCCCAGCATTTT.

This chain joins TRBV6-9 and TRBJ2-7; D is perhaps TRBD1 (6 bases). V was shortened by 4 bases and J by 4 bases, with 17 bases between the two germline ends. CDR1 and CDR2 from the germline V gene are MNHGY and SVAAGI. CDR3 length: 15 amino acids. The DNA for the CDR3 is TGTGCCAGCAGTTCCACAAGAGGGGGTCAATACGAGCAGTACTTC. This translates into CASSSTRGGQYEQYF.

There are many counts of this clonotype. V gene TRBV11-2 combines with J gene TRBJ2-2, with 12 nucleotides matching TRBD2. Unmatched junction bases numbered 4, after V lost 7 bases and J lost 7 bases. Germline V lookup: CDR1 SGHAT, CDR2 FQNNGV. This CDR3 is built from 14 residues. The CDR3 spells CASNGLAGIGELFF. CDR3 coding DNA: TGTGCCAGCAACGGACTAGCGGGAATCGGGGAGCTGTTTTTT. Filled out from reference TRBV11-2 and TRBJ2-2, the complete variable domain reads EAGVAQSPRYKIIEKRQSVAFWCNPISGHATLYWYQQILGQGPKLLIQFQNNGVVDDSQLPKDRFSAERLKGVDSTLKIQPAKLEDSAVYLCASNGLAGIGELFFGEGSRLTVL.

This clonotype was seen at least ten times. The CDR3 nucleotides read TGTGCCAGTGCGGGAGTGTTTTTCTACGAGCAGTACTTC. Translated, it gives CASAGVFFYEQYF. This rearrangement joins TRBV6-2 or TRBV6-3 to TRBJ2-7; 7 positions agree with TRBD2. The germline V gene has CDR1 MNHEY and CDR2 SVGEGT. J lost 3 bases, V lost 9 bases, and 8 bases had no gene match. There are 13 residues in the CDR3.

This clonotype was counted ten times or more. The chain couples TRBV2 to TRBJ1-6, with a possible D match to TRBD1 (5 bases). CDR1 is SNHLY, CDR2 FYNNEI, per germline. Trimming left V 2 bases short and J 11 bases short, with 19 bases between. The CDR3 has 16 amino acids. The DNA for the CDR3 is TGTGCCAGCAGTGAAACGGGGACTGCGGATCTAGCACCCCTCCACTTT. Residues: CASSETGTADLAPLHF.

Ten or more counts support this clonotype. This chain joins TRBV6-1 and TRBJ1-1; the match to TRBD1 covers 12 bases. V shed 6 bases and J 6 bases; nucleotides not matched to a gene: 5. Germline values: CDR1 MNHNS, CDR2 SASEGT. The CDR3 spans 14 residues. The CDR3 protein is CASRRGQGAPEAFF. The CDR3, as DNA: TGTGCCAGCAGAAGGGGACAGGGGGCACCTGAAGCTTTCTTT.

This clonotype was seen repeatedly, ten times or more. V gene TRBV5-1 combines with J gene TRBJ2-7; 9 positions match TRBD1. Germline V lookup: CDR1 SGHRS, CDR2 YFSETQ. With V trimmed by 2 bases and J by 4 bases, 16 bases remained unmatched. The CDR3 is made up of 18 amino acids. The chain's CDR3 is CASSLTYPTGTGLYEQYF. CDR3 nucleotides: TGCGCCAGCAGCTTAACTTACCCTACCGGGACAGGGTTGTACGAGCAGTACTTC.

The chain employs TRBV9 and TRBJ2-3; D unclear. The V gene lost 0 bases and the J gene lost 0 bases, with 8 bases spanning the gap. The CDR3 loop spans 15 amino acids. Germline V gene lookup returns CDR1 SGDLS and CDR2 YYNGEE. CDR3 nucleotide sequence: TGTGCCAGCAGCGTAGGACTGGCGAGCACAGATACGCAGTATTTT. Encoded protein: CASSVGLASTDTQYF.

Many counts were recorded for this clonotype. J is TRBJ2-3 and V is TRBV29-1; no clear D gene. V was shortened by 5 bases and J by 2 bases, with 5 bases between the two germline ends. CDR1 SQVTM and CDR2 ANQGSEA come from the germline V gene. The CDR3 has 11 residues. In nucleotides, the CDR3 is TGCAGCGTTCGTAACACAGATACGCAGTATTTT. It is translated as CSVRNTDTQYF.

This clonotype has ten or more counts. The CDR3 loop is CASSHAGTGGAPYEQYF. CDR3 nucleotide sequence: TGCGCCAGCAGCCATGCGGGAACAGGGGGCGCCCCCTACGAGCAGTACTTC. This chain uses TRBV4-1 with TRBJ2-7, with 9 bases aligning to TRBD1. The CDR3 has 17 amino acids. V dropped 3 bases and J dropped 2; count of bases not matched to a gene: 11. Germline CDR1 is MGHRA and CDR2 is YSYEKL.

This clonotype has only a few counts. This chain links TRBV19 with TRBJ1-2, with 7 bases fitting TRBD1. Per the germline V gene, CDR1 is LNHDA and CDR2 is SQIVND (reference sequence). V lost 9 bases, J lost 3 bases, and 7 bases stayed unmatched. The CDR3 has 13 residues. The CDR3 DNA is TGTGCCAGCTTCTTGACAGGGCACTATGGCTACACCTTC. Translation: CASFLTGHYGYTF.

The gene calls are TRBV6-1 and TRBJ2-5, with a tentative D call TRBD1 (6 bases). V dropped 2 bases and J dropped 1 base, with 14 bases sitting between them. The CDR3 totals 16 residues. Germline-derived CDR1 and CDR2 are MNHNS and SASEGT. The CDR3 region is CASSEPGHRVQETQYF. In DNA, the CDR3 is TGTGCCAGCAGTGAACCGGGACACAGAGTCCAAGAGACCCAGTACTTC.